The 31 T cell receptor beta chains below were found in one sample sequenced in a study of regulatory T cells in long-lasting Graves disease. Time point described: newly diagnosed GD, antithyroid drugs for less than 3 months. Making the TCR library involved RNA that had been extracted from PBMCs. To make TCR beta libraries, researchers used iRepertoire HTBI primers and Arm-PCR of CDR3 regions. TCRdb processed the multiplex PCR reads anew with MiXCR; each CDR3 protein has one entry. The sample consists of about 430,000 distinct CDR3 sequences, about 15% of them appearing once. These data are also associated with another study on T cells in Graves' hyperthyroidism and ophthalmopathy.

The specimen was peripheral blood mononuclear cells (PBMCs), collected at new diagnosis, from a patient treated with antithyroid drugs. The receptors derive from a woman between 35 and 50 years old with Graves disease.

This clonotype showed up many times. Written as DNA, the CDR3 is TGTGCCAGTAGCGACAGGGATAATGGCTACACCTTC. Its protein is CASSDRDNGYTF. The gene calls are TRBV19 and TRBJ1-2; 7 bases map to TRBD1. The V and J ends lost 6 bases and 6 bases, in that order; junction bases with no gene match: 4. The CDR3 totals 12 residues. Germline CDR1 reads LNHDA; CDR2 reads SQIVND (reference sequence).

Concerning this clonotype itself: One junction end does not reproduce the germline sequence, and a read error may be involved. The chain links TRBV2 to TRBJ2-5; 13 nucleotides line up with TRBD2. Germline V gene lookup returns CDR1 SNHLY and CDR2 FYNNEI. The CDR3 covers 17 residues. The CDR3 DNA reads TGCGCCAGCAGCCAAGATGGACTAGCGGGAGTGGTAGAGACCCAGTACTTC. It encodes CASSQDGLAGVVETQYF.

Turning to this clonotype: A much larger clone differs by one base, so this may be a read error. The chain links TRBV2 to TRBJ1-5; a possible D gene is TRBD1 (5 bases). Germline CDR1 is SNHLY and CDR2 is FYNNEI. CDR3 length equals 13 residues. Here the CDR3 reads CASSLGTNQLQHF. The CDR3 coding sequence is TGTGCCAGCAGCTTGGGGACCAATCAGCTCCAGCATTTT.

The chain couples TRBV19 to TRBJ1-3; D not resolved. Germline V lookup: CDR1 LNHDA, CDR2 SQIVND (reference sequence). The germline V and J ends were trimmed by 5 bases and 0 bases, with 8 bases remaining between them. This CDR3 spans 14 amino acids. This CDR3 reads CASSVSYSGNTIYF. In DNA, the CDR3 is TGTGCCAGTAGTGTTTCCTACTCTGGAAACACCATATATTTT.

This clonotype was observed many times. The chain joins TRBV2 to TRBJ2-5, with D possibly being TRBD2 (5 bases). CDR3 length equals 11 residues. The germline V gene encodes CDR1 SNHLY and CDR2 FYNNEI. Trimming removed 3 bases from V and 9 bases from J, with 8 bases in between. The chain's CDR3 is CASSEVRAQYF. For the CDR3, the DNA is TGTGCCAGCAGTGAGGTGCGGGCCCAGTACTTC.

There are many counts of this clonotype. Written as DNA, the CDR3 is TGTGCCAGCAGTTTACAGGGCGCTTATGGCTACACCTTC. Translated, it gives CASSLQGAYGYTF. The J gene is TRBJ1-2, the V gene TRBV12-3 or TRBV12-4, with a weak D call TRBD1 (5 bases). The CDR3 loop spans 13 amino acids. V lost 2 bases to trimming and J lost 5 bases, with 9 bases between them.

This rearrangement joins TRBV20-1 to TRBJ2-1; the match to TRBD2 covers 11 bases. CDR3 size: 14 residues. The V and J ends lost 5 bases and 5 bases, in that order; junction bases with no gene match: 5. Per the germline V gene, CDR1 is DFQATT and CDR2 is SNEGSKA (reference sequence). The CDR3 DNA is TGCAGTGCTTATCCGGGACTAGCGGACAATGAGCAGTTCTTC. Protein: CSAYPGLADNEQFF.

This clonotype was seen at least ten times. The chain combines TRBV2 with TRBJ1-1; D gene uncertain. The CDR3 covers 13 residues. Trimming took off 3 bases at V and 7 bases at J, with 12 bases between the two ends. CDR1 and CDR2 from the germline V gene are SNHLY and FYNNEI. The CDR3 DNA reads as TGTGCCAGCAGTGACAGCCGGGCGGGTGAAGCTTTCTTT. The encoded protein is CASSDSRAGEAFF.

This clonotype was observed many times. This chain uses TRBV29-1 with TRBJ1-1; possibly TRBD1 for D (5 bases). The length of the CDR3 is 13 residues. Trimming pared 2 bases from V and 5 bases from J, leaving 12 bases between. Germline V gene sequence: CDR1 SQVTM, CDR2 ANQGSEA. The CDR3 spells CSVERDPETEAFF. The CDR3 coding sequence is TGCAGCGTTGAACGGGACCCAGAAACTGAAGCTTTCTTT.

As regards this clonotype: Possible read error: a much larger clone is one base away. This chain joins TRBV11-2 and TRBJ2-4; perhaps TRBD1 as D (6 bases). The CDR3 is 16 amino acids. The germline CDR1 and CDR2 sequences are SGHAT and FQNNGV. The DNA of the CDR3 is TGTGCCAGCAGCACACGGACAGACCTAGCCAAAAAGATTCAGTACTTC. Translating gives CASSTRTDLAKKIQYF.

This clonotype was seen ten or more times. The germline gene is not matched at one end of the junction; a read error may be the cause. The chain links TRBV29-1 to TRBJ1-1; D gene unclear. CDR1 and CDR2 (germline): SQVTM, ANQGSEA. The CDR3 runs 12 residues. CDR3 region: CSLVGGNAEAFF. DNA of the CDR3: TGCAGTTTAGTAGGAGGGAACGCTGAAGCTTTCTTT.

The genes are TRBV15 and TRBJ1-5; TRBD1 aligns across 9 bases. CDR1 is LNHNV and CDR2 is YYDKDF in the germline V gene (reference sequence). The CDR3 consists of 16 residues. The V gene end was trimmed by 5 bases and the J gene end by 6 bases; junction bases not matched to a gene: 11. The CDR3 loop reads CATSGTKQGASQPQHF. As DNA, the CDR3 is TGTGCCACCAGCGGGACTAAACAGGGGGCGAGTCAGCCCCAGCATTTT.

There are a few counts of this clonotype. The CDR3 loop reads CASSLRAGVQETQYF. CDR3 DNA: TGTGCCAGCAGCTTAAGGGCGGGAGTCCAAGAGACCCAGTACTTC. The chain links TRBV7-8 to TRBJ2-5; the match to TRBD2 covers 7 bases. This CDR3 region has 15 residues. CDR1 and CDR2 from the germline V gene are SGHVS and FQNEAQ. V was pared by 2 bases and J by 1 base, with 4 bases of the junction left unmatched.

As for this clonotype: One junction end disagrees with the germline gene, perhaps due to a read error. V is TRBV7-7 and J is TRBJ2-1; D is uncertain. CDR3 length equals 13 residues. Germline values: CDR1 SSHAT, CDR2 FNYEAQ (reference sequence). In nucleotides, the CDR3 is TGTGCTAGCAGCCCTTTGGCTAACAATGAGCAGTTCTTC. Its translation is CASSPLANNEQFF.

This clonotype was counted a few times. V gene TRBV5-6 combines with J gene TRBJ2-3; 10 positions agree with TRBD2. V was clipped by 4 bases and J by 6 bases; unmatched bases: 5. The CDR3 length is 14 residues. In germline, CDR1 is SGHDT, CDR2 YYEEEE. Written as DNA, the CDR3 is TGTGCCAGCAGCACCGGACTAGCGGCGGATACGCAGTATTTT. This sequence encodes CASSTGLAADTQYF.

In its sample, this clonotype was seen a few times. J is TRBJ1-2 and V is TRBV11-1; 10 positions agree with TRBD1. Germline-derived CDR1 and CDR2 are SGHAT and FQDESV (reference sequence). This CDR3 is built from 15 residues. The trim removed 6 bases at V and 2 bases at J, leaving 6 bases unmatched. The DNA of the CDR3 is TGTGCCAGCAGTGGTGGGGACAGGGGAAACTATGGCTACACCTTC. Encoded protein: CASSGGDRGNYGYTF.

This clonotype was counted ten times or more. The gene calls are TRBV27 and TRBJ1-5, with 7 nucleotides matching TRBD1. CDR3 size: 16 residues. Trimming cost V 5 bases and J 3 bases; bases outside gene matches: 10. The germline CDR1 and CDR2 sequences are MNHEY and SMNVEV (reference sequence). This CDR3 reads CASSLRGTEYNQPQHF. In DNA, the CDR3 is TGTGCCAGCAGTCTCCGCGGGACAGAATACAATCAGCCCCAGCATTTT.

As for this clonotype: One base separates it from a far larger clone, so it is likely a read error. The CDR3 bases are TGTGCCAGCAGCTCCCAGGAGTACGAGCAGTACTTC. Translating it yields CASSSQEYEQYF. The V call is TRBV7-2, the J call TRBJ2-7; D gene unclear. Germline CDR1 is SGHTA and CDR2 is FQGNSA. The V end was cut by 4 bases, the J end by 4 bases, with 8 bases between. The CDR3 is made up of 12 amino acids.

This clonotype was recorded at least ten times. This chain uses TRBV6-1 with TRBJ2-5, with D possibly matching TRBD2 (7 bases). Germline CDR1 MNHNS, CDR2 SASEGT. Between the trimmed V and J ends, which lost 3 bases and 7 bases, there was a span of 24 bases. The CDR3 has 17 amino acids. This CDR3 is CASSERGGLGGGGTQYF. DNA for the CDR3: TGTGCCAGCAGTGAGAGGGGGGGACTTGGCGGTGGGGGGACCCAGTACTTC.

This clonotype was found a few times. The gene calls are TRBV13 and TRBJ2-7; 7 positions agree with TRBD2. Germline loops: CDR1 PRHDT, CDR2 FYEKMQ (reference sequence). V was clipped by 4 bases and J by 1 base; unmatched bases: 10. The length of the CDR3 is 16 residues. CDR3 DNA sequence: TGTGCCAGCAGCTCAGTAACTAGCGCCTTTTCCTACGAGCAGTACTTC. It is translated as CASSSVTSAFSYEQYF.

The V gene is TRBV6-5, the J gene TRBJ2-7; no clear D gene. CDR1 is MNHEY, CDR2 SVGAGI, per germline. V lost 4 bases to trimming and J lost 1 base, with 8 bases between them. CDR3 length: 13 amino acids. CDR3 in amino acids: CASSFNPSYEQYF. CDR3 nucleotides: TGTGCCAGCAGTTTCAACCCATCCTACGAGCAGTACTTC.

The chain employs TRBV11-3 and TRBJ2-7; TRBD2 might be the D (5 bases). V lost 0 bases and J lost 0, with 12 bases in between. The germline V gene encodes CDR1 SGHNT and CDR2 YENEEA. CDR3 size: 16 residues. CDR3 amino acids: CASSLDFEGASYEQYF. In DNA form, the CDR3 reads TGTGCCAGCAGCTTAGATTTCGAGGGAGCCTCCTACGAGCAGTACTTC.

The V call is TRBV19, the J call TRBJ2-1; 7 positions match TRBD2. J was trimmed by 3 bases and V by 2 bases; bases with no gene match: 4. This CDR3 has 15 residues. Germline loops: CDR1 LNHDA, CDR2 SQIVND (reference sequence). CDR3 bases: TGTGCCAGTAGTATACAACTAGCGAGCTACAATGAGCAGTTCTTC. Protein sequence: CASSIQLASYNEQFF.

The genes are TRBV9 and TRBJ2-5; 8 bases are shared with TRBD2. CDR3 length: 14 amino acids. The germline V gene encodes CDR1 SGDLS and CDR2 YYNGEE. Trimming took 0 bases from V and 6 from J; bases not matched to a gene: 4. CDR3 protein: CASSVETSEQTQYF. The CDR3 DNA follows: TGTGCCAGCAGCGTAGAGACTAGCGAACAGACCCAGTACTTC.

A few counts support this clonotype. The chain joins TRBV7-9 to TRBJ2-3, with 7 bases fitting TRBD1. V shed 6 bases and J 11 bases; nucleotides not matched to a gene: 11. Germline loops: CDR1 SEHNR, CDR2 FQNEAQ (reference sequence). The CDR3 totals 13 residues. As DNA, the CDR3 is TGTGCCAGCAGGTCCGGGGACAGACGTCTGCAGTATTTT. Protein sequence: CASRSGDRRLQYF.

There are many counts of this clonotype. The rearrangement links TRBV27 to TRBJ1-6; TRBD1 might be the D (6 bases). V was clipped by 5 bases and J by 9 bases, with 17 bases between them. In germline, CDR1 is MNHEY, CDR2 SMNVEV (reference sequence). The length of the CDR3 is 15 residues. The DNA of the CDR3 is TGTGCCAGCAGTGCCTCACAGGGAACAGGTTCACCCCTCCACTTT. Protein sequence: CASSASQGTGSPLHF.

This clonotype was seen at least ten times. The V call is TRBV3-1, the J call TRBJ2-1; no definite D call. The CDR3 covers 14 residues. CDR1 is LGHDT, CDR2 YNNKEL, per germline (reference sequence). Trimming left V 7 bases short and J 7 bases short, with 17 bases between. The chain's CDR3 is CASTRTAARNEQFF. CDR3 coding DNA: TGTGCCAGCACCCGGACCGCTGCGAGGAATGAGCAGTTCTTC.

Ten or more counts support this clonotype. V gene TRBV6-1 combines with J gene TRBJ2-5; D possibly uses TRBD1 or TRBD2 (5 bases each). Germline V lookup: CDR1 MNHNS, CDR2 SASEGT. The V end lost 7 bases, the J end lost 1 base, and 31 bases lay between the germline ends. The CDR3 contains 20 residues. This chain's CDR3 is CASKGVEETEERGFQETQYF. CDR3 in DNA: TGTGCCAGCAAAGGGGTAGAGGAGACGGAGGAGAGGGGTTTCCAAGAGACCCAGTACTTC.

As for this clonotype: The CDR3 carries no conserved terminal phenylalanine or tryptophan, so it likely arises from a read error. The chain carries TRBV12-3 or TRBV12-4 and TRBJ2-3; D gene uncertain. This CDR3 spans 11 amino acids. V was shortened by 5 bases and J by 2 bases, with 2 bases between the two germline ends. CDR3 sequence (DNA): TGTGCCAGCAGTGTCACAGATACGCAGTATTCT. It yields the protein CASSVTDTQYS.

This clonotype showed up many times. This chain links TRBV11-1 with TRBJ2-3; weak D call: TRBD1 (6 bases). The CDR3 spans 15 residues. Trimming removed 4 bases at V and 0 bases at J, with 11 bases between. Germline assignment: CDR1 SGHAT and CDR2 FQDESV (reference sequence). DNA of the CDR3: TGTGCCAGCAGCTACAGGGCTTCCAGCACAGATACGCAGTATTTT. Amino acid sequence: CASSYRASSTDTQYF.

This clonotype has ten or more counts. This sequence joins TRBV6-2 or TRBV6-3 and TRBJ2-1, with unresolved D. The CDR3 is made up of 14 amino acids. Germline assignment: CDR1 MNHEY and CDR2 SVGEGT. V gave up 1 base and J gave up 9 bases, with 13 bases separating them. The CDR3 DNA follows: TGTGCCAGCAGTTACTATCAGTACGGCGGTGAGCAGTTCTTC. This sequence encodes CASSYYQYGGEQFF.